This TCR beta chain was captured in a study of T cell repertoires in cytomegalovirus infection. Study-wide results and caveats: HLA-C-restricted CMV clonotypes gave the most frequent clonotype in two of eight donors. Public TCR beta family frequency separated CMV-and-HLA carriers, including in an independent cohort.

TCRdb passed the reads through MiXCR, listing each CDR3 protein once. The sample lists 250,000 or so distinct CDR3 sequences; over 15% were seen once. In the case of this clonotype: Antigen specificity is unknown.

The origin of this receptor is a human donor in good health (CMV status not recorded). Some clones in this sample may be carry-over from other donors' samples. The sample consisted of CD8+ T cells from PBMCs.

The CDR3 is CATSDLTAYGYTF. The CDR3 DNA sequence: TGTGCCACCAGTGATTTGACGGCCTATGGCTACACCTTC. The V call is TRBV24-1, the J call TRBJ1-2; D uncertain. CDR3 size: 13 residues. Germline lookup yields CDR1 KGHDR and CDR2 SFDVKD. Trimming took 0 bases from V and 4 from J, leaving 5 bases between them.